The sequence of this T cell receptor beta chain was determined in a study of T cell responses to AZD1222 COVID-19 vaccine. General observations from the study: Repertoire sampling happened only post peak T cell response. CD4 TCRs associated with vaccination spanned spike, dominating at 160-218 and 743-854.

In regard to this clone: Its specificity is unknown.

Generated by immunoSEQ multiplex PCR, the TCRdb table keeps only in-frame clones and is missing some. This table has approximately 90,000 clones, about nine tenths appearing once. The receptor comes from an adult in good health. The material sequenced was peripheral blood, taken on day 0 of AZD1222 vaccination.

The CDR3 DNA is TGTGCCAGCAGTTACGCAGGGGGGTCAGAGACCCAGTACTTC. Protein product: CASSYAGGSETQYF. The chain carries TRBV6-2 or TRBV6-3 and TRBJ2-5, with D possibly matching TRBD1 (7 bases). CDR3 length: 14 residues. Germline V gene lookup returns CDR1 MNHEY and CDR2 SVGEGT. V was clipped by 2 bases and J by 4 bases, with 11 bases between them.